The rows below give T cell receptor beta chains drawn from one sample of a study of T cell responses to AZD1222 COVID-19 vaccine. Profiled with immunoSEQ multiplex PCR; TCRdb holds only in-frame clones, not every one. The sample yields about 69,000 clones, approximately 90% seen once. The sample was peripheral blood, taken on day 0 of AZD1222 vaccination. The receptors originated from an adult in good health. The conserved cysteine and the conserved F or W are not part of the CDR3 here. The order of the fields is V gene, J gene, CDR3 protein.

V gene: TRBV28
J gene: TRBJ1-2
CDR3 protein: ASSFSLGGQGAFGYT

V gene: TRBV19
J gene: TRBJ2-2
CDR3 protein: ASSKGMSGTGELF

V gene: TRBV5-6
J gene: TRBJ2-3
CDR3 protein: ASSLYAGGRADTQY

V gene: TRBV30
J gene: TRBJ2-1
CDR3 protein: AWSSGTGGWDEQF

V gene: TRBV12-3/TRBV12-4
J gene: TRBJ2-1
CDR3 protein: ASRGQNNEQF

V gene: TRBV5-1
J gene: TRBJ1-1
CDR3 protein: ASSLQPTEHTEAF

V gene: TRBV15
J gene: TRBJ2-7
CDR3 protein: ATSRALDSYEQY

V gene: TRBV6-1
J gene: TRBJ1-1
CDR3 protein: ASSELGSRSWAF

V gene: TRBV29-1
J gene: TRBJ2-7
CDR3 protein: SVEGTSYEQY

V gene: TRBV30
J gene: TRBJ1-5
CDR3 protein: AWSVRGRGGFFVNQPQH

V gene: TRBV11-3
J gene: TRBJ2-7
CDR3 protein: ASSLVGGIYEQY

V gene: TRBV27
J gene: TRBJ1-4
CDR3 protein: ASKILGTGDEKLF

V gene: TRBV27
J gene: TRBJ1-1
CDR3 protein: ASSLSIEREMNTEAF

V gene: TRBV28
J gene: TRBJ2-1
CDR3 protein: AVIIDNEQF

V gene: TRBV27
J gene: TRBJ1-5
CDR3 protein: ASSLQGARQPQH

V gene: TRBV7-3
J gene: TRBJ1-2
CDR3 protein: ASRNSQGNDGYT

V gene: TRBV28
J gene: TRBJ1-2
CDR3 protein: ASSLTPRVYGYT

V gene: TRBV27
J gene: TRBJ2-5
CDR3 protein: ASSLLAGGYQETQY

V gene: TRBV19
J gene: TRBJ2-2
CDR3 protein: ASSIQGTGVLLAGNTGELF

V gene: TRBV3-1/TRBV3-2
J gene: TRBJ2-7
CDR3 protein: ASSQERDRVAYYEQY

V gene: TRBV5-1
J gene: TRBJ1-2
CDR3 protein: ASRSQTGDRPGYT

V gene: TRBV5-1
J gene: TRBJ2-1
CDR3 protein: ASSLGQDNEQF

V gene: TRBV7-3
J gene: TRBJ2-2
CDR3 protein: ASSLQVDRELF

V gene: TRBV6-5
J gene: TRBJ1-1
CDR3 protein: ASSYRDNTEAF

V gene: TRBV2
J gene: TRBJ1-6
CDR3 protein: ASSVTFGDNSPLH

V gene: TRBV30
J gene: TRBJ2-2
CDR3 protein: AWSVQGSGELF

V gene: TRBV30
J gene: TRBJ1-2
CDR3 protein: AWSVMGHLEGYT

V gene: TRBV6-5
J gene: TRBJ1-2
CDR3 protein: ASSYGPSNYGYT

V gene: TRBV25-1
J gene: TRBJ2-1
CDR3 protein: ASRYGANEQF

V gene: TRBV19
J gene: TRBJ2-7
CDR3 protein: ASSIVVTTYEQY

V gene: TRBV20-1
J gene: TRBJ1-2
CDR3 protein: SAPANYGYT

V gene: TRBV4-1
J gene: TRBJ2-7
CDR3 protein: ASSQVGLAGVYEQY

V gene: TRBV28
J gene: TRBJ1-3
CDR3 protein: ASSRISDSGNTIY

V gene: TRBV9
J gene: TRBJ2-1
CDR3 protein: ASSSRPGTGGGNEQF

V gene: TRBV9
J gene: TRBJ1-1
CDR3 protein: ASSVYRGDTEAF

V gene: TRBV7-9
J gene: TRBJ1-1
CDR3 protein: ASSSNRFGDTEAF

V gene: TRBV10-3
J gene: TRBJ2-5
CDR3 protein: ATRNFGGQETQY

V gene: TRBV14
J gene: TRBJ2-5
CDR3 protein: ASSQELGTSGPPD

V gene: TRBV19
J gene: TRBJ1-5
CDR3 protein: ASRGQGALPQH